These 5 T cell receptor beta chains originate from one sample sequenced in a study of OX40 agonist ivuxolimab in advanced cancers. The method was immunoSEQ multiplex PCR; TCRdb's version includes in-frame clones alone and lacks a portion of them. The sample lists 90,000 to 100,000 clones, 70% to 90% occurring once. The sample was CD4+ or CD8+ T cells sorted from blood, taken in a trial of the OX40 agonist ivuxolimab. The receptors originated from an adult with an advanced solid tumor such as melanoma, head and neck, liver or kidney cancer.

The CDR3 coding sequence is TGTGCCAGCTCACCAGCAGCAGGGAGCGGCTACGAGCAGTACTTC. It is translated as CASSPAAGSGYEQYF. This chain connects TRBV18 to TRBJ2-7, with D tentatively TRBD1 or TRBD2 (5 bases each). Germline CDR1 KGHSH, CDR2 LQKENI. The length of the CDR3 is 15 residues. Deletions cut 2 bases from V and 3 bases from J, with 14 bases between.

This chain uses TRBV7-2 with TRBJ2-5; unclear D gene. Germline V CDR1 and CDR2: SGHTA, FQGNSA. This CDR3 spans 13 amino acids. With 6 bases removed from V and 1 base from J, the gap between germline ends came to 9 bases. CDR3 sequence reads: CASSPWGQETQYF. The CDR3 DNA reads as TGTGCCAGCAGTCCCTGGGGCCAAGAGACCCAGTACTTC.

The chain carries TRBV6-6 and TRBJ1-2; D might be TRBD1 (5 bases). The CDR3 sequence is 14 residues long. Germline CDR1 and CDR2: MNHNY and SVGAGI (reference sequence). V was cut by 5 bases and J by 3 bases, with 13 bases left in between. CDR3 residues: CASSPSDRHYGYTF. CDR3 DNA sequence: TGTGCCAGCAGTCCGTCCGACAGACACTATGGCTACACCTTC.

The V call is TRBV27, the J call TRBJ1-1, with a weak D call TRBD1 (5 bases). This CDR3 has 13 amino acids. Trimming stripped 5 bases from V and 2 bases from J, with 9 bases between. Germline CDR1 is MNHEY and CDR2 is SMNVEV (reference sequence). The CDR3 region is CASSKQANTEAFF. CDR3 DNA sequence: TGTGCCAGCAGTAAACAGGCTAACACTGAAGCTTTCTTT.

The chain carries TRBV18 and TRBJ1-3; 7 positions agree with TRBD1. V trimming: 3 bases; J trimming: 0 bases; junction bases outside the gene matches: 5. Looked up from germline, CDR1 is KGHSH and CDR2 is LQKENI. This CDR3 region has 16 residues. CDR3 DNA sequence: TGTGCCAGCTCACCGGGACAGCAGGACTCTGGAAACACCATATATTTT. Protein: CASSPGQQDSGNTIYF.